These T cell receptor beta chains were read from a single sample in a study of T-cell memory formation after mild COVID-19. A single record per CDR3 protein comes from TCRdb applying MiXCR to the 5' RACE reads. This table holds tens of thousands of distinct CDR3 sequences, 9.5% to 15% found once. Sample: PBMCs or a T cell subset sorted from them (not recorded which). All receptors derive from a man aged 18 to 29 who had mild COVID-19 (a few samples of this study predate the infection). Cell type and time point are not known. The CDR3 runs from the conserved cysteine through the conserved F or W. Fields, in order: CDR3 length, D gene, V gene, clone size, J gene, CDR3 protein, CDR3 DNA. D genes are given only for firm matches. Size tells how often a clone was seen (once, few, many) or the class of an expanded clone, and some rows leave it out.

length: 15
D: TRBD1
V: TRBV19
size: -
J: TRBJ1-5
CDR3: CASTPGQRLREPQHF
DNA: TGTGCCAGTACCCCGGGACAGCGACTTCGTGAGCCCCAGCATTTT

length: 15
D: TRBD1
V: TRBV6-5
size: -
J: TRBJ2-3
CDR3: CASSYGDRSTDTQYF
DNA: TGTGCCAGCAGTTACGGGGACAGAAGCACAGATACGCAGTATTTT

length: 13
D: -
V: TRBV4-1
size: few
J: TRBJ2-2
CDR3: CASSQGATGELFF
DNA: TGCGCCAGCAGCCAAGGCGCCACCGGGGAGCTGTTTTTT

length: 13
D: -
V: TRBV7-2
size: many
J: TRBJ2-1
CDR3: CASSLGRLAEQFF
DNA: TGTGCCAGCAGCTTAGGTAGGTTGGCTGAGCAGTTCTTC

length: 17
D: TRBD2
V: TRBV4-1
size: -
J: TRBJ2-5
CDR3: CASSPSPGLAGDETQYF
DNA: TGCGCCAGCAGCCCTTCCCCGGGACTAGCGGGGGATGAGACCCAGTACTTC

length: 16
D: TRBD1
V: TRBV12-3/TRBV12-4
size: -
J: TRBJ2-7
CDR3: CASSPGGQGVFDEQYF
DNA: TGTGCCAGCAGTCCGGGGGGACAGGGAGTTTTCGACGAGCAGTACTTC

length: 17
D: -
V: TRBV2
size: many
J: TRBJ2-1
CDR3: CASSEAPPTGYYNEQFF
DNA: TGTGCCAGCAGTGAAGCTCCCCCGACCGGGTACTACAATGAGCAGTTCTTC

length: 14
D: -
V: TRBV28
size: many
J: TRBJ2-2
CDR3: CASSPDLNTGELFF
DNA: TGTGCCAGCAGCCCCGACTTAAACACCGGGGAGCTGTTTTTT

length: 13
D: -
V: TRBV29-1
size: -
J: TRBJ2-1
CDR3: CSVELRAANEQFF
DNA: TGCAGCGTTGAACTGAGGGCCGCCAATGAGCAGTTCTTC

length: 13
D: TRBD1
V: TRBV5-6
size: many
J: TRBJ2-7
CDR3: CASSRQGAFAQYF
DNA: TGTGCCAGCAGCCGACAGGGGGCATTTGCGCAGTACTTC

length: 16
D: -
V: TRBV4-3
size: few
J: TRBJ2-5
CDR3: CASSQEVRGAWETQYF
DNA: TGCGCCAGCAGCCAAGAAGTACGGGGCGCATGGGAGACCCAGTACTTC

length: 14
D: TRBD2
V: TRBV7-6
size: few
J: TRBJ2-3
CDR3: CASSLAGGGDTQYF
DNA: TGTGCCAGCAGCCTAGCGGGGGGAGGAGATACGCAGTATTTT

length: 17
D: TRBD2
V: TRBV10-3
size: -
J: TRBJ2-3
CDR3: CAISESGLAGSTDTQYF
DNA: TGTGCCATCAGTGAGTCAGGACTAGCGGGGAGCACAGATACGCAGTATTTT

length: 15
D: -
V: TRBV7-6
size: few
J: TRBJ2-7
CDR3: CASSHFPRARYEQYF
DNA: TGTGCCAGCAGCCATTTCCCTCGGGCCCGCTACGAGCAGTACTTC

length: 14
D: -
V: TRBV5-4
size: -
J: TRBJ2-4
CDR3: CASRWGPGVNIQYF
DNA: TGTGCCAGCAGGTGGGGGCCTGGGGTAAACATTCAGTACTTC

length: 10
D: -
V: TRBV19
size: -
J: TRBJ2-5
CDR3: CASGEETQYF
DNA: TGTGCCAGTGGGGAAGAGACCCAGTACTTC

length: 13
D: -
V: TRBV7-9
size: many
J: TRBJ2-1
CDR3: CASSLGGQREQFF
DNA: TGTGCCAGCAGCTTAGGAGGACAGCGTGAGCAGTTCTTC

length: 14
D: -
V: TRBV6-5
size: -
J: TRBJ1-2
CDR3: CASSYREGSYGYTF
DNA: TGTGCCAGCAGTTATAGAGAGGGTTCCTATGGCTACACCTTC

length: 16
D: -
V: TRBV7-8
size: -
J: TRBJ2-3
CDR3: CASSLVWPSGTDTQYF
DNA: TGTGCCAGCAGCTTAGTATGGCCTAGCGGCACAGATACGCAGTATTTT

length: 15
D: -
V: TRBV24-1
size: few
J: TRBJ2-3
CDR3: CATSPGAGRTDTQYF
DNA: TGTGCCACCAGTCCTGGGGCAGGCCGCACAGATACGCAGTATTTT

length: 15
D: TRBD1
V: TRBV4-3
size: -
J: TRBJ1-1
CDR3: CASSPPDRSNTEAFF
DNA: TGCGCCAGCAGCCCACCGGACAGGTCGAACACTGAAGCTTTCTTT

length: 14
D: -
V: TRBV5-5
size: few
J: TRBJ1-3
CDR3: CASLGTLSGNTIYF
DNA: TGTGCCAGCCTTGGGACACTCTCTGGAAACACCATATATTTT

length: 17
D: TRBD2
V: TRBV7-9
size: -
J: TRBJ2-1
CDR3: CASSPPLGLAGGNEQFF
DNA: TGTGCCAGCAGCCCCCCCCTTGGACTAGCGGGGGGTAATGAGCAGTTCTTC

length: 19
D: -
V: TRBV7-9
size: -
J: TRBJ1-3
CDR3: CASSSSGLRRGFAGNTIYF
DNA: TGTGCCAGCAGCTCATCCGGTTTAAGAAGGGGGTTTGCTGGAAACACCATATATTTT